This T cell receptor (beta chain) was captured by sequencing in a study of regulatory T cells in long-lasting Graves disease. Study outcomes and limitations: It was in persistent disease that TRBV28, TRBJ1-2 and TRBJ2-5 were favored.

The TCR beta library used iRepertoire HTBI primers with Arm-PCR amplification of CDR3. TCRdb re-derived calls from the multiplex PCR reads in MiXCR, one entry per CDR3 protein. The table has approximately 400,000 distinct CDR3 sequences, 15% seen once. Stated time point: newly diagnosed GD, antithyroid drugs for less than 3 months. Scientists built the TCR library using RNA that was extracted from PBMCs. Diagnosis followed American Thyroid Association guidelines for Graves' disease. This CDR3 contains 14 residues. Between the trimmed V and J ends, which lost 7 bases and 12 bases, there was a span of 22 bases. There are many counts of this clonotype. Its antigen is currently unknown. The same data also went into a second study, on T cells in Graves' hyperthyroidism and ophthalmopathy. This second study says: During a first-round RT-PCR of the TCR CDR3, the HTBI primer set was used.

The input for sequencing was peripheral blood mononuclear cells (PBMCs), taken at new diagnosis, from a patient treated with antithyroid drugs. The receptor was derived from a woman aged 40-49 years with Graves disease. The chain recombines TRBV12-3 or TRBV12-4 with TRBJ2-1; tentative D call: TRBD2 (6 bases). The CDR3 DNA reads TGTGCCAGCAACCTATACGGGACTGGATCAGTGCAGTTCTTC. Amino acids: CASNLYGTGSVQFF.